These T cell receptor beta chains were read from a single sample in a study of blood T cell repertoires in COVID-19. TCRdb keeps only in-frame clones here, not all; method: immunoSEQ multiplex PCR. This table has around 94,000 clones, around 82% appearing once. The source material was peripheral blood. Receptors originate from a man aged 55-75 years with acute or convalescent COVID-19. Both conserved end residues are trimmed from each CDR3.

V gene | CDR3 length | CDR3 protein
TRBV7-3 | 13 | ASSAPGTANTEAF
TRBV6-2/TRBV6-3 | 13 | ASSAPSGWTDTQY
TRBV9 | 12 | ASASGGFTDTQY
TRBV5-6 | 13 | ASSTRGRVNTEAF
TRBV10-2 | 13 | ASSDTGANTGELF
TRBV7-2 | 12 | ASSLAWQGTEAF
TRBV6-5 | 12 | ASSYGRGSGELF
TRBV2 | 9 | ASIYYAEQF
TRBV29-1 | 12 | SVDGGRGNTEAF
TRBV30 | 12 | ACSGLTTDQPQH
TRBV30 | 12 | AWNWEGDGTEAF
TRBV9 | 12 | ASSPRTGTPEAF
TRBV12-3/TRBV12-4 | 10 | ASSSGPHPGD
TRBV3-1/TRBV3-2 | 11 | ASSPSGKETQY
TRBV18 | 13 | ASSPLVGSQETQY
TRBV18 | 12 | ASSPPGSQETQY
TRBV30 | 9 | AWSPTGEQY
TRBV19 | 14 | ASSSSSGPFTDTQY
TRBV4-3 | 10 | ASSHSHYGYT
TRBV3-1/TRBV3-2 | 14 | ASSRGSGTISYGYT
TRBV15 | 14 | ATSRDTGQGLNEQF
TRBV11-2 | 10 | ASSLGGEKLF
TRBV24-1 | 12 | ATSDPRTDYGYT
TRBV30 | 11 | AWSADGNQPQH
TRBV7-2 | 14 | ASSVSAGFSGNTIY
TRBV19 | 13 | ASSGDRAVFYGYT
TRBV6-1 | 13 | ASSEDDSRGYGYT
TRBV24-1 | 10 | ATTDFTDTQY
TRBV29-1 | 9 | SVDRGTEAF
TRBV7-8 | 13 | ASSLNTRRNYGYT
TRBV14 | 15 | ASSQAPGQAITDTQY
TRBV15 | 12 | ATSRTGPNTEAF
TRBV6-5 | 13 | ASSYSYRGDNEQF
TRBV30 | 11 | AWSYFSSHEQF
TRBV5-4 | 14 | ASSPYGDSLNEKLF
TRBV27 | 14 | ASSLSGTGISNEQF
TRBV11-2 | 14 | ASSLEPDRGLYEQY
TRBV4-2 | 14 | ASSQDRAGGTYEQY
TRBV27 | 12 | ASSPGVAKNIQY
TRBV5-1 | 14 | ASSDGSGGFTGELF
TRBV3-1/TRBV3-2 | 13 | ASSQPGYSTDTQY
TRBV7-2 | 13 | ASSLYPGTAYEQY
TRBV5-6 | 11 | ASSTDNDYGYT
TRBV19 | 11 | ASSVAGITEAF
TRBV5-1 | 14 | ASSSRQSTGANVLT
TRBV9 | 13 | ASSASSGGPYEQY
TRBV29-1 | 13 | SVARLAGGYNEQF
TRBV6-4 | 13 | ASSDPAGMNTEAF
TRBV19 | 15 | ASSLGQGATGTDTQY
TRBV12-5 | 14 | ASGQYPEQRSYGYT
TRBV7-2 | 12 | ASSSYEGYNEQF
TRBV6-5 | 14 | ASSYTTSGGFREQF